The rows below give T cell receptor beta chains drawn from one sample of a study of blood T cell repertoires in COVID-19. Profiled with immunoSEQ multiplex PCR; TCRdb holds only in-frame clones, not every one. The sample has 30,000 or so clones; roughly 90% are singletons. Sequencing used peripheral blood. The source is a human donor in a cohort sampled during active COVID-19. Both conserved end residues are part of each CDR3. The D gene is left open where the match is weak. Where a row states a size, it is once, few, many or the class of an expanded clone; other rows omit it.

cdr3_length: 13
clone_size: -
j_call: TRBJ1-5
d_call: -
v_call: TRBV30
cdr3_nt: TGTGCCTGCTCGGGGGGGCGAAATCAGCCCCAGCATTTT
cdr3_aa: CACSGGRNQPQHF

cdr3_length: 12
clone_size: -
j_call: TRBJ1-1
d_call: -
v_call: TRBV7-8
cdr3_nt: TGTGCCAGCAGCTCTGCGGGGACTGAAGCTTTCTTT
cdr3_aa: CASSSAGTEAFF

cdr3_length: 14
clone_size: -
j_call: TRBJ1-4
d_call: -
v_call: TRBV4-1
cdr3_nt: TGCGCCAGCAGCCAAGTAGAGCTTTCACCAAAACTGTTTTTT
cdr3_aa: CASSQVELSPKLFF

cdr3_length: 15
clone_size: -
j_call: TRBJ1-1
d_call: -
v_call: TRBV6-7
cdr3_nt: TGTGCCAGCAGTTACCTGCGAGTTCCATCTATTTTAGCTTTCTTT
cdr3_aa: CASSYLRVPSILAFF

cdr3_length: 13
clone_size: once
j_call: TRBJ1-1
d_call: -
v_call: TRBV2
cdr3_nt: TGTGCCAGCGGCGGGGGGAGAAGCACTGAAGCTTTCTTT
cdr3_aa: CASGGGRSTEAFF

cdr3_length: 17
clone_size: -
j_call: TRBJ2-1
d_call: TRBD1
v_call: TRBV5-6
cdr3_nt: TGTGCCAGCAGCTTGGCAGGGGGCCTGAGCTCCTACAATGAGCAGTTCTTC
cdr3_aa: CASSLAGGLSSYNEQFF

cdr3_length: 15
clone_size: -
j_call: TRBJ2-1
d_call: TRBD2
v_call: TRBV5-8
cdr3_nt: TGTGCCAGCAGCTTGATAACTAGCGGGGTGAGTGAGCAGTTCTTC
cdr3_aa: CASSLITSGVSEQFF

cdr3_length: 16
clone_size: once
j_call: TRBJ2-7
d_call: -
v_call: TRBV9
cdr3_nt: TGTGCCAGCAGCGTAGGGCCCGGAGGGTCCTCCTACGAGCAGTACTTC
cdr3_aa: CASSVGPGGSSYEQYF

cdr3_length: 13
clone_size: -
j_call: TRBJ2-5
d_call: TRBD1
v_call: TRBV9
cdr3_nt: TGTGCCAGCAGACCAGGGGGCGAAGAGACCCAGTACTTC
cdr3_aa: CASRPGGEETQYF

cdr3_length: 16
clone_size: -
j_call: TRBJ1-4
d_call: -
v_call: TRBV9
cdr3_nt: TGTGCCAGCAGCGTAGATGCGTTGCCGGGTAATGAAAAACTGTTTTTT
cdr3_aa: CASSVDALPGNEKLFF

cdr3_length: 16
clone_size: -
j_call: TRBJ1-4
d_call: TRBD1
v_call: TRBV11-2
cdr3_nt: TGTGCCAGCAGCCTCTTTGGCGGACAGGGGAGTGAAAAACTGTTTTTT
cdr3_aa: CASSLFGGQGSEKLFF

cdr3_length: 14
clone_size: once
j_call: TRBJ1-5
d_call: TRBD1
v_call: TRBV7-9
cdr3_nt: TGTGCCAGCAGCTTAGGACAGGGAAATCAGCCCCAGCATTTT
cdr3_aa: CASSLGQGNQPQHF

cdr3_length: 16
clone_size: -
j_call: TRBJ2-1
d_call: TRBD2
v_call: TRBV7-3
cdr3_nt: TGTGCCAGCAGCCCTCGGGAGGGGGGCCTGAGGAATGAGCAGTTCTTC
cdr3_aa: CASSPREGGLRNEQFF

cdr3_length: 13
clone_size: -
j_call: TRBJ1-1
d_call: -
v_call: TRBV10-2
cdr3_nt: TGCGCCAGCAGTGGGGCGGGGGACACTGAAGCTTTCTTT
cdr3_aa: CASSGAGDTEAFF

cdr3_length: 15
clone_size: -
j_call: TRBJ1-2
d_call: -
v_call: TRBV28
cdr3_nt: TGTGCCAGCAGTTTGACAGGTGAAGGGAAGCGTGGCTACACCTTC
cdr3_aa: CASSLTGEGKRGYTF

cdr3_length: 16
clone_size: few
j_call: TRBJ2-3
d_call: -
v_call: TRBV6-2/TRBV6-3
cdr3_nt: TGTGCCAGCAGTTACCTCCAGGGGCAAGGCACAGATACGCAGTATTTT
cdr3_aa: CASSYLQGQGTDTQYF

cdr3_length: 14
clone_size: -
j_call: TRBJ2-3
d_call: -
v_call: TRBV7-3
cdr3_nt: TGTGCCAGCAGCTTGGGCTCTACGGCAGATACGCAGTATTTT
cdr3_aa: CASSLGSTADTQYF

cdr3_length: 15
clone_size: -
j_call: TRBJ1-2
d_call: -
v_call: TRBV27
cdr3_nt: TGTGCCAGCAGCCTTACAAAAGGACAGTTCTATGGCTACACCTTC
cdr3_aa: CASSLTKGQFYGYTF

cdr3_length: 16
clone_size: -
j_call: TRBJ2-3
d_call: TRBD2
v_call: TRBV7-2
cdr3_nt: TGTGCCAGCAGCTTCTTAGGACTAGCGGGGCTAGATACGCAGTATTTT
cdr3_aa: CASSFLGLAGLDTQYF

cdr3_length: 15
clone_size: few
j_call: TRBJ2-7
d_call: TRBD1
v_call: TRBV10-3
cdr3_nt: TGTGCCATCAGTGAGTCCGGGACAGGGGGCAACGAGCAGTACTTC
cdr3_aa: CAISESGTGGNEQYF

cdr3_length: 15
clone_size: -
j_call: TRBJ1-6
d_call: TRBD1
v_call: TRBV7-9
cdr3_nt: TGTGCCAGCAGCCCCACCGGACAGGGAAGTTCACCCCTCCACTTT
cdr3_aa: CASSPTGQGSSPLHF

cdr3_length: 15
clone_size: -
j_call: TRBJ2-7
d_call: TRBD1
v_call: TRBV6-2/TRBV6-3
cdr3_nt: TGTGCCAGCAGTTCCCTGACAGGGGGGTCCTACGAGCAGTACTTC
cdr3_aa: CASSSLTGGSYEQYF

cdr3_length: 16
clone_size: few
j_call: TRBJ1-5
d_call: -
v_call: TRBV4-1
cdr3_nt: TGCGCCAGCAGCCAAGAAGGGGTAGGCAGCAATCAGCCCCAGCATTTT
cdr3_aa: CASSQEGVGSNQPQHF

cdr3_length: 17
clone_size: -
j_call: TRBJ1-5
d_call: -
v_call: TRBV11-3
cdr3_nt: TGTGCCAGCAGCTTAGATCCCCAGGGCCTTAGCAATCAGCCCCAGCATTTT
cdr3_aa: CASSLDPQGLSNQPQHF

cdr3_length: 14
clone_size: -
j_call: TRBJ2-7
d_call: -
v_call: TRBV7-9
cdr3_nt: TGTGCCAGCAGCTTAGGGAGCGGTCTATGGGAGCAGTACTTC
cdr3_aa: CASSLGSGLWEQYF

cdr3_length: 14
clone_size: -
j_call: TRBJ2-2
d_call: -
v_call: TRBV7-9
cdr3_nt: TGTGCCAGCAGCTTAGGGGCCAGCACCGGGGAGCTGTTTTTT
cdr3_aa: CASSLGASTGELFF

cdr3_length: 14
clone_size: few
j_call: TRBJ1-2
d_call: -
v_call: TRBV5-1
cdr3_nt: TGCGCCAGCAGCTTGGTAGTAGGGGACTATGGCTACACCTTC
cdr3_aa: CASSLVVGDYGYTF

cdr3_length: 11
clone_size: -
j_call: TRBJ2-1
d_call: -
v_call: TRBV4-1
cdr3_nt: TGCGCCGCTAGTACTTACAATGAGCAGTTCTTC
cdr3_aa: CAASTYNEQFF

cdr3_length: 16
clone_size: -
j_call: TRBJ1-6
d_call: -
v_call: TRBV7-6
cdr3_nt: TGTGCCAGCAGCCTCTATGAGACAGGTCGGAATTCACCCCTCCACTTT
cdr3_aa: CASSLYETGRNSPLHF

cdr3_length: 15
clone_size: once
j_call: TRBJ1-5
d_call: TRBD1
v_call: TRBV6-1
cdr3_nt: TGTGCCAGCAGTGACATGACAGGGGCCCCTAGGCCCCAGCATTTT
cdr3_aa: CASSDMTGAPRPQHF

cdr3_length: 16
clone_size: -
j_call: TRBJ2-5
d_call: TRBD2
v_call: TRBV13
cdr3_nt: TGTGCCAGCAGCCTGGGAAAGATAGCGGGCCAAGAGACCCAGTACTTC
cdr3_aa: CASSLGKIAGQETQYF

cdr3_length: 14
clone_size: -
j_call: TRBJ2-7
d_call: -
v_call: TRBV13
cdr3_nt: TGTGCCAGCAGCGCCCGACTAGAGCTCTACGAGCAGTACTTC
cdr3_aa: CASSARLELYEQYF

cdr3_length: 12
clone_size: -
j_call: TRBJ1-1
d_call: -
v_call: TRBV24-1
cdr3_nt: TGTGCCACCAGTGTTAGGGGCACTGAAGCTTTCTTT
cdr3_aa: CATSVRGTEAFF

cdr3_length: 18
clone_size: -
j_call: TRBJ1-3
d_call: TRBD1
v_call: TRBV2
cdr3_nt: TGTGCCAGCAGTGAGGGCCCCTCGACAGGGATCTCTGGAAACACCATATATTTT
cdr3_aa: CASSEGPSTGISGNTIYF

cdr3_length: 14
clone_size: -
j_call: TRBJ2-7
d_call: TRBD2
v_call: TRBV7-9
cdr3_nt: TGTGCCAGCAGCCCCGCGGGGGTGCGGTACGAGCAGTACTTC
cdr3_aa: CASSPAGVRYEQYF

cdr3_length: 18
clone_size: -
j_call: TRBJ2-5
d_call: -
v_call: TRBV7-2
cdr3_nt: TGTGCCAGCAGCTCCCGAGGGGGCGGGGGGCTAAGGCAAGAGACCCAGTACTTC
cdr3_aa: CASSSRGGGGLRQETQYF

cdr3_length: 18
clone_size: -
j_call: TRBJ2-5
d_call: TRBD2
v_call: TRBV20-1
cdr3_nt: TGCAGTGCTAGTAAATTAGGCGGCGGGGGGGCCTTCCGAGAGACCCAGTACTTC
cdr3_aa: CSASKLGGGGAFRETQYF

cdr3_length: 21
clone_size: -
j_call: TRBJ1-4
d_call: TRBD1
v_call: TRBV7-4
cdr3_nt: TGTGCCAGCAGCTTCCCGAGGGGGGACAGGGGGATTAGGGCAACTAATGAAAAACTGTTTTTT
cdr3_aa: CASSFPRGDRGIRATNEKLFF

cdr3_length: 16
clone_size: -
j_call: TRBJ2-5
d_call: TRBD2
v_call: TRBV3-1/TRBV3-2
cdr3_nt: TGTGCCAGCAGCCAAGAGAGAATAGCGGGGGCGGAGACCCAGTACTTC
cdr3_aa: CASSQERIAGAETQYF

cdr3_length: 14
clone_size: -
j_call: TRBJ1-1
d_call: TRBD1
v_call: TRBV9
cdr3_nt: TGTGCCAGCAGCGCCTCAGGGGGGAGCACTGAAGCTTTCTTT
cdr3_aa: CASSASGGSTEAFF

cdr3_length: 12
clone_size: -
j_call: TRBJ2-7
d_call: TRBD1
v_call: TRBV20-1
cdr3_nt: TGCAGTGCTAGTGACAGGGCGTCCGAGCAGTACTTC
cdr3_aa: CSASDRASEQYF

cdr3_length: 17
clone_size: -
j_call: TRBJ2-5
d_call: TRBD2
v_call: TRBV5-1
cdr3_nt: TGCGCCAGCACCTATGAGCGACTAGCGGGGGCGGGGGAGACCCAGTACTTC
cdr3_aa: CASTYERLAGAGETQYF

cdr3_length: 12
clone_size: -
j_call: TRBJ2-3
d_call: -
v_call: TRBV4-2
cdr3_nt: TGTGCCAGCAGCCAACTAGGCGGGACGCAGTATTTT
cdr3_aa: CASSQLGGTQYF

cdr3_length: 14
clone_size: -
j_call: TRBJ2-5
d_call: TRBD2
v_call: TRBV11-2
cdr3_nt: TGTGCCAGCAGCTTAGATATGGGAGGGGAGACCCAGTACTTC
cdr3_aa: CASSLDMGGETQYF

cdr3_length: 15
clone_size: -
j_call: TRBJ1-2
d_call: TRBD1
v_call: TRBV19
cdr3_nt: TGTGCCAGTAGTACCCGACAGGGGGCATACTATGGCTACACCTTC
cdr3_aa: CASSTRQGAYYGYTF

cdr3_length: 17
clone_size: -
j_call: TRBJ2-3
d_call: TRBD2
v_call: TRBV3-1/TRBV3-2
cdr3_nt: TGTGCCAGCAGCCAAGTTCCTCCGGGACTAGCCACAGATACGCAGTATTTT
cdr3_aa: CASSQVPPGLATDTQYF

cdr3_length: 14
clone_size: -
j_call: TRBJ1-2
d_call: TRBD1
v_call: TRBV7-2
cdr3_nt: TGTGCCAGCAGCGCAACCGGGACAGGGGGCGGCTACACCTTC
cdr3_aa: CASSATGTGGGYTF

cdr3_length: 13
clone_size: -
j_call: TRBJ1-1
d_call: TRBD1
v_call: TRBV20-1
cdr3_nt: TGCAGTGCTAGTGACAGGGGGTGGACTGAAGCTTTCTTT
cdr3_aa: CSASDRGWTEAFF

cdr3_length: 15
clone_size: -
j_call: TRBJ2-3
d_call: TRBD2
v_call: TRBV18
cdr3_nt: TGTGCCAGCTCACGCGGACTAGCCTACACAGATACGCAGTATTTT
cdr3_aa: CASSRGLAYTDTQYF

cdr3_length: 13
clone_size: once
j_call: TRBJ1-1
d_call: TRBD1
v_call: TRBV6-6
cdr3_nt: TGTGCCAGCAGTCACGGGACAGGGGGCGAAGCTTTCTTT
cdr3_aa: CASSHGTGGEAFF